This TCR beta chain was documented in a study of sequential checkpoint blockade in melanoma (dated by TCRdb to between 2018 and 2021). Context from the whole study: In a 1:1 randomization, patients received either first-line nivolumab then ipilimumab (arm A) or ipilimumab then nivolumab (arm B). TCRbeta immunosequencing was performed on DNA from more than 75 pretreatment melanoma tumor samples. Maintenance nivolumab came after both trial sequences. About 76% of the matched pre- and post-treatment tumor biopsy pairs came from the same lesion. Approximately 23 patients had matched tumor biopsies taken before treatment and at week 13, after single-agent nivolumab (arm A) or ipilimumab (arm B).

Interpreted using the paper, the treatment or condition label stands for: randomized to nivolumab then ipilimumab (arm A) or the reverse (arm B). Prior DNA-damaging chemotherapy had not been received by any trial patient. Samples came from patients with melanoma in CheckMate 064, a randomized, open-label phase II trial of sequential checkpoint blockade. Genomic DNA from formalin-fixed paraffin-embedded (FFPE) tissue samples served as the input for tumor TCR sequencing. TCRbeta CDR3 regions were immunosequenced from genomic DNA with the immunoSEQ Assay. Prior to high-throughput sequencing, genomic DNA was amplified by bias-controlled multiplex PCR. Turning to the authors' computational methods: To quantify the absolute abundance of each unique TCRbeta CDR3 region, the sequences were collapsed and filtered. Clonality, defined as 1 minus Pielou's evenness, was calculated using productive rearrangements only. Tumor T-cell fraction was computed by normalizing TCRbeta template counts to usable DNA, estimated from several housekeeping genes. A previously published method was used to identify clones with significantly greater frequencies in on-treatment samples than in baseline samples. The immuneACCESS repertoire file appears here via TCRdb, limited to in-frame rearrangements. These files lack a portion of the clones; in checked studies, under half of the deficit traces to unresolved V genes, and the cause of the others is not known. The V and J calls and clone size come from that table; D and trimming were worked out from the DNA. The sample profile shows approximately 11,000 clones; 25% to 30% of them were found once. The top ten hold about 26% of the sample.

From the cysteine up to the phenylalanine, the CDR3 has a length of 17 residues. Here the CDR3 DNA is all that survives: 51 bases in frame from base 1. Looking up the germline V gene yields CDR1 SGHNT and CDR2 YENEEA. V is trimmed back by 4 bases and J by 0 bases, and the junction contains 8 bases that no gene match accounts for. The paper's findings and limits, for the study overall: Within-arm analyses of tumor T-cell fraction were limited by small sample sizes and reduced statistical power. In the nivolumab-first arm (arm A), pretreatment tumor TIL clonality was associated with response (P = .04). PD-L1 staining and CD8+ T-cell counts correlated with tumor T-cell fraction and clonality, whereas mutational load did not. Achieving clinical benefit was about 30 times more likely for patients whose tumor T-cell fraction and clonality increased by week 13. Larger, independent patient cohorts are needed to validate the response-prediction model that combines TCR metrics and mutation burden.

In its sample, this clone was seen a few times. The specificity of this receptor is unknown. The record has no base qualities; no much larger clone is one base away. The TCR originated in a human donor with melanoma. Source: tumor tissue (inferred from file names), taken from a patient given nivolumab and ipilimumab in sequence. The chain is encoded by TRBV11-3 joined to TRBJ2-2, with TRBD2 matching 7 junction bases. For the CDR3, the sequence is CASSWAASGANTGELFF. The sequenced DNA is TGTGCCAGCAGCTGGGCCGCTAGCGGAGCGAACACCGGGGAGCTGTTTTTT.